The rows below give T cell receptor beta chains drawn from one sample of a study of PD-L1 blockade in urothelial cancer. Only in-frame clones appear in the TCRdb table, and some are missing; sequencing was by immunoSEQ multiplex PCR. Of about 70,000 clones detected, roughly 90% appear once; the ten largest clones hold approximately 4.5%. The material was PBMCs, obtained around atezolizumab (anti-PD-L1) treatment. These receptors were collected from an older man with urothelial cancer. The CDR3 runs from the conserved cysteine through the conserved F or W. A D gene is named only where the DNA matches it firmly. Clone size, where shown, is once, few, many, or a class for clones that have expanded.

clone size,V gene,CDR3 length,J gene,D gene,CDR3 DNA,CDR3 protein
NA,TRBV7-8,15,TRBJ2-1,NA,TGTGCCAGCAGTTACGCGGGACGTAGAAACAATGAGCAGTTCTTC,CASSYAGRRNNEQFF
NA,TRBV11-2,12,TRBJ2-7,NA,TGTGCCAGCAGCTTAGACCTGTACGAGCAGTACTTC,CASSLDLYEQYF
NA,TRBV19,15,TRBJ1-5,NA,TGTGCCAGTAGTACCCCCAGCAGGGCAGGCCAGCCCCAGCATTTT,CASSTPSRAGQPQHF
NA,TRBV27,13,TRBJ2-7,TRBD2,TGTGCCAGCAGACCTGAACGACTAGCGGAACAGTACTTC,CASRPERLAEQYF
NA,TRBV6-1,16,TRBJ1-2,NA,TGTGCCAGCAGTGAAAGACAGGTCCGGCTAAGCTATGGCTACACCTTC,CASSERQVRLSYGYTF
once,TRBV10-3,12,TRBJ2-3,NA,TGTGCCATCAGTGAGAGGAGGGATACGCAGTATTTT,CAISERRDTQYF
NA,TRBV7-9,16,TRBJ2-7,TRBD2,TGTGCCAGCAGCTTCCGACTAGCGGGAGTGGTACACGAGCAGTACTTC,CASSFRLAGVVHEQYF
NA,TRBV4-1,14,TRBJ2-1,TRBD2,TGCGCCAGCAGCCAAGAGTCTAGCGGGAGGGAGGAGTTCTTC,CASSQESSGREEFF
once,TRBV9,15,TRBJ2-3,NA,TGTGCCAGCAGCGAGCTTAGCGGACCCACAGATACGCAGTATTTT,CASSELSGPTDTQYF
once,TRBV5-1,15,TRBJ2-1,NA,TGCGCCAGCAGCTCCATGTCGGGGGCCTACAATGAGCAGTTCTTC,CASSSMSGAYNEQFF
NA,TRBV6-1,13,TRBJ1-4,TRBD1,TGTGCCATTAACGGACAGGGATTTGAAAAACTGTTTTTT,CAINGQGFEKLFF
NA,TRBV2,14,TRBJ2-7,TRBD2,TGTGCCAGCAGTGAAGAGCGGGGCACCTACGAGCAGTACTTC,CASSEERGTYEQYF
NA,TRBV19,17,TRBJ2-1,TRBD2,TGTGCCAGTAGTACCCCGGGACTAGCGGTTTCCTACAATGAGCAGTTCTTC,CASSTPGLAVSYNEQFF
NA,TRBV4-1,15,TRBJ1-2,NA,TGCGCCAGCAGCCAAGACCCTTACGGGAACTATGGCTACACCTTC,CASSQDPYGNYGYTF
NA,TRBV15,13,TRBJ2-5,NA,TGTGCCACCAGCAGAGGGACTCAAGAGACCCAGTACTTC,CATSRGTQETQYF
NA,TRBV9,13,TRBJ1-1,TRBD1,TGTGCCAGCACCCTGACCGGGACAGGAGAAGCTTTCTTT,CASTLTGTGEAFF
NA,TRBV18,15,TRBJ2-7,NA,TGTGCCAGCTCCCCAGCGGCAGGGGACACCTACGAGCAGTACTTC,CASSPAAGDTYEQYF
NA,TRBV11-3,15,TRBJ2-2,TRBD1,TGTGCCAGCAGCTCGGGACAGGGAAACACCGGGGAGCTGTTTTTT,CASSSGQGNTGELFF
NA,TRBV19,12,TRBJ2-1,NA,TGTGCCAGTAGTATAGGGACAAATGAGCAGTTCTTC,CASSIGTNEQFF
NA,TRBV14,13,TRBJ2-7,TRBD2,TGTGCCAGCAGCGGGCTAGCGGGGTACGAGCAGTACTTC,CASSGLAGYEQYF
NA,TRBV28,17,TRBJ2-4,NA,TGTGCCAGCAGTTTCGGTCCACGGGGAATAGCCAAAAACATTCAGTACTTC,CASSFGPRGIAKNIQYF
NA,TRBV4-1,15,TRBJ1-5,NA,TGCGCCAGCAGCATGGGGCCAATAAATTTACAGGGCCAGCATTTT,CASSMGPINLQGQHF
NA,TRBV18,16,TRBJ2-7,TRBD2,TGTGCCAGCTCACTAACCCCGGGGGGGCCTTCCTACGAGCAGTACTTC,CASSLTPGGPSYEQYF
NA,TRBV29-1,11,TRBJ2-7,NA,TGCAGCGTGACCGGTTCGCGGGAGCAGTACTTC,CSVTGSREQYF
NA,TRBV4-1,17,TRBJ2-7,TRBD2,TGCGCCAGCAGCCAAGACGAGACTAGCGGGAGATTCAACGAGCAGTACTTC,CASSQDETSGRFNEQYF
NA,TRBV27,15,TRBJ2-1,TRBD2,TGTGCCAGCAGTTCCGGGACTAGCGGGAGGAATGAGCAGTTCTTC,CASSSGTSGRNEQFF
NA,TRBV28,16,TRBJ2-5,TRBD2,TGTGCCAGCAGTTTCAATGAGGTAGCGGGAGGAGAGACCCAGTACTTC,CASSFNEVAGGETQYF
NA,TRBV7-9,15,TRBJ2-7,TRBD2,TGTGCCAGCAGCAAACTAGCGGGGCTAACCTACGAGCAGTACTTC,CASSKLAGLTYEQYF
NA,TRBV5-1,14,TRBJ2-1,TRBD1,TGCGCCAGCAGCCTCGGACAGGGGGCGAATGAGCAGTTCTTC,CASSLGQGANEQFF
NA,TRBV9,15,TRBJ2-2,TRBD2,TGTGCCAGCAGCGTTGGGACTAGCGGGAGGGGGGAGCTGTTTTTT,CASSVGTSGRGELFF
NA,TRBV6-1,14,TRBJ2-7,NA,TGTGCCAGCAGTGAATCGCGACTGAGCTACGAGCAGTACTTC,CASSESRLSYEQYF
NA,TRBV10-1,14,TRBJ2-7,TRBD1,TGCGCCGGGTCAAAGGGACAGGGCACCTACGAGCAGTACTTC,CAGSKGQGTYEQYF
NA,TRBV19,13,TRBJ1-5,TRBD1,TGTGCCAGTAGGGGACAGGGCAATCAGCCCCAGCATTTT,CASRGQGNQPQHF
once,TRBV23-1,12,TRBJ2-2,NA,TGCGCCAGCAGTCCGTGTACCGGGGAGCTGTTTTTT,CASSPCTGELFF
NA,TRBV28,13,TRBJ2-1,NA,TGTGCCAGCAGTAGTCCGGACTCTTATGAGCAGTTCTTC,CASSSPDSYEQFF
NA,TRBV28,11,TRBJ1-1,NA,TGTGCCAGCAGCTCGGGAATAGAAGCTTTCTTT,CASSSGIEAFF
NA,TRBV7-9,12,TRBJ2-1,TRBD1,TGTGCCAGCAGCGAGCAGGGGGCTCCCCCGATCTTC,CASSEQGAPPIF
NA,TRBV27,12,TRBJ2-3,NA,TGTGCCAGCAGGGAGTATAGGGGTACGCAGTATTTT,CASREYRGTQYF
NA,TRBV2,13,TRBJ1-5,NA,TGTGCCAGCAGTGAAAACAGAAATCAGCCCCAGCATTTT,CASSENRNQPQHF
NA,TRBV28,17,TRBJ1-1,TRBD1,TGTGCCAGCAGTTCCCCGACAGGGGCCCACATGAACACTGAAGCTTTCTTT,CASSSPTGAHMNTEAFF
NA,TRBV5-1,16,TRBJ2-1,TRBD2,TGCGCCAGCAGCTTGGTGCCGACTAGCGGTTACAATGAGCAGTTCTTC,CASSLVPTSGYNEQFF
medium-sized,TRBV19,13,TRBJ1-1,NA,TGTGCCAGTAGTCCCCTATCTAACACTGAAGCTTTCTTT,CASSPLSNTEAFF
NA,TRBV28,14,TRBJ1-5,NA,TGTGCCAGCAGCCTTCACGGATCCGACAAGCCCCAGCATTTT,CASSLHGSDKPQHF
NA,TRBV12-5,15,TRBJ2-3,TRBD2,TGTGCTAGTGGTCAGGGACTAACTAGCACAGATACGCAGTATTTT,CASGQGLTSTDTQYF
NA,TRBV28,17,TRBJ2-1,TRBD1,TGTGCCAGCAGGTTAGGACAGGGGGCGACGGGGTACGGTGAGCAGTTCTTC,CASRLGQGATGYGEQFF
NA,TRBV7-9,16,TRBJ1-1,NA,TGTGCCAGCAGCCGATACACAGATGTTTTCAACACTGAAGCTTTCTTT,CASSRYTDVFNTEAFF
NA,TRBV10-2,19,TRBJ2-1,TRBD2,TGCGCCAGCAGTGAAATAAGGCTAGCGGGATTCACGGGGTACAATGAGCAGTTCTTC,CASSEIRLAGFTGYNEQFF
NA,TRBV29-1,15,TRBJ1-3,TRBD1,TGCAGCGTTGCCGGGGGACAGACTTCTGGAAACACCATATATTTT,CSVAGGQTSGNTIYF
NA,TRBV5-4,13,TRBJ2-7,NA,TGTGCCAGCAGCTTCGGTTCCCCCTACGAGCAGTACTTC,CASSFGSPYEQYF
NA,TRBV29-1,16,TRBJ2-7,TRBD2,TGCAGCGTTGTTCTAGCGGGAGTAGGGAGGGCCTACGAGCAGTACTTC,CSVVLAGVGRAYEQYF
NA,TRBV6-1,15,TRBJ2-7,NA,TGTGCCAGCAGTGAAGTGTGGTCCGGTCGTTACGAGCAGTACTTC,CASSEVWSGRYEQYF
NA,TRBV4-1,13,TRBJ2-7,TRBD2,TGCGCCAACTCTAGCGGGAGGACCTACGAGCAGTACTTC,CANSSGRTYEQYF
NA,TRBV2,13,TRBJ2-4,TRBD2,TGTGCCAGCACCGGACTAGCGGCGAACATTCAGTACTTC,CASTGLAANIQYF
NA,TRBV29-1,12,TRBJ2-7,NA,TGCAGCGTTGAAGGCAGGGGCTACGAGCAGTACTTC,CSVEGRGYEQYF